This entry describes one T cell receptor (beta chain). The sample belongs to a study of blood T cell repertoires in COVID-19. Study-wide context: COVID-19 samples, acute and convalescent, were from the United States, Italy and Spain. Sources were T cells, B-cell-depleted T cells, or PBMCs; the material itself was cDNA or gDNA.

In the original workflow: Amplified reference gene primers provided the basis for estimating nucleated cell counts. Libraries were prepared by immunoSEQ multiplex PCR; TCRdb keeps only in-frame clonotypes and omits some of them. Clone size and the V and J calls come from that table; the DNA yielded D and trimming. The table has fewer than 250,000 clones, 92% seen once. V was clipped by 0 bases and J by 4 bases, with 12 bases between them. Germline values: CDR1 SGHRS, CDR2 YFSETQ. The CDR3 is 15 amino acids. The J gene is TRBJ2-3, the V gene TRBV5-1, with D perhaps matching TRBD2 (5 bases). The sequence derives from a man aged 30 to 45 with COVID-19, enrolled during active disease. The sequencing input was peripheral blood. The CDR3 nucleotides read TGCGCCAGCAGCTTGGATCTAGCAGAGGCAGATACGCAGTATTTT. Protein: CASSLDLAEADTQYF.